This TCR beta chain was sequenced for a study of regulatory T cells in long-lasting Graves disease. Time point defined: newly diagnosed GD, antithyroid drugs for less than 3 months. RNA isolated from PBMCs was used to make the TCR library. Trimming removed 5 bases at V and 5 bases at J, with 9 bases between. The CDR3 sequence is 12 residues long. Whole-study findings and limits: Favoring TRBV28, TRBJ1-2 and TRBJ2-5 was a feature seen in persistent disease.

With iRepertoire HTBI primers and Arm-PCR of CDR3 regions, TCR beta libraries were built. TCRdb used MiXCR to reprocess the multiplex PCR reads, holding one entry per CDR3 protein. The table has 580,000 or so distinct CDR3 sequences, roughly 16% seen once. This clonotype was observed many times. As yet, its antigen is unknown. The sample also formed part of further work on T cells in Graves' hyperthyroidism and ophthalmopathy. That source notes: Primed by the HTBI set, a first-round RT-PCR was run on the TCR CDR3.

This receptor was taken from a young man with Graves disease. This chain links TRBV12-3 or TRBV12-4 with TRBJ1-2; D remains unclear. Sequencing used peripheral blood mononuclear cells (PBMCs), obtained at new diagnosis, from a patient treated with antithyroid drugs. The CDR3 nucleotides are TGTGCCAGCAGTCCCGCGGGGTATGGCTACACCTTC. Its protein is CASSPAGYGYTF.